These 26 T cell receptor beta chains were sequenced from one sample in a study of T cells in Graves' hyperthyroidism and ophthalmopathy. Regions amplified from RNA transcripts were the TCR beta CDR3 regions. First-round RT-PCR with HTBI primers amplified the TCR CDR3 region. TCRdb re-called the multiplex PCR reads with MiXCR, one entry per CDR3 protein. The sample yields hundreds of thousands of distinct CDR3 sequences, around 18% seen once. Sequencing was performed on blood. These receptors all stem from a man aged 35 to 55 with Graves' hyperthyroidism.

This clonotype was observed at least ten times. The rearrangement uses TRBV12-3 or TRBV12-4 and TRBJ2-1; perhaps TRBD2 as D (5 bases). Trimming shortened V by 5 bases and J by 9 bases, and 8 bases separated the two germline ends. The CDR3 is 11 amino acids. Written as DNA, the CDR3 is TGTGCCAGCAGTAAGCGGCGTGAGCAGTTCTTC. Protein: CASSKRREQFF.

This clonotype came up many times. This rearrangement joins TRBV28 to TRBJ2-3, with 7 bases aligning to TRBD2. The J segment lost 12 bases and the V segment lost 4 bases, leaving 7 bases of the junction unmatched. Germline CDR1 is MDHEN and CDR2 is SYDVKM. The CDR3 totals 12 residues. DNA for the CDR3: TGTGCCAGCAGTTACACTAGCGCGCGACAGTATTTT. Its translation: CASSYTSARQYF.

The chain joins TRBV9 to TRBJ2-2; D not certain. With 0 bases removed from V and 7 bases from J, the gap between germline ends came to 10 bases. The CDR3 totals 14 residues. The germline V gene encodes CDR1 SGDLS and CDR2 YYNGEE. CDR3 in DNA: TGTGCCAGCAGCGTAGTGGCGGCTAGCGGGGAGCTGTTTTTT. Its translation: CASSVVAASGELFF.

The table lists this clonotype with a few counts. V usage is TRBV9 and J usage is TRBJ2-5, with TRBD2 matching 10 bases. The CDR3 loop spans 17 amino acids. The germline V gene has CDR1 SGDLS and CDR2 YYNGEE. Trimming cost V 3 bases and J 5 bases; bases outside gene matches: 13. CDR3 region: CASSGDLASGGGETQYF. Written as DNA, the CDR3 is TGTGCCAGCAGCGGAGATCTGGCTAGCGGGGGTGGGGAGACCCAGTACTTC.

In its sample, this clonotype was seen a few times. V usage is TRBV20-1 and J usage is TRBJ1-1; D is unclear. Trimming cost V 0 bases and J 1 base, with 12 bases left between them. Germline V gives CDR1 DFQATT, CDR2 SNEGSKA (reference sequence). The CDR3 runs to 15 residues. The DNA of the CDR3 is TGCAGTGCTAGAGATCTGGGCAGGCAGAACACTGAAGCTTTCTTT. The encoded protein is CSARDLGRQNTEAFF.

This clonotype was seen ten or more times. The chain employs TRBV30 and TRBJ2-5; 9 bases line up with TRBD1. The CDR3 is 14 residues long. The germline gives CDR1 GTSNPN, CDR2 SVGIG (reference sequence). The V and J ends lost 5 bases and 2 bases, in that order; junction bases with no gene match: 6. CDR3 in DNA: TGTGCCTGGGATCCCGGGACAGGGCAAGAGACCCAGTACTTC. Translation gives CAWDPGTGQETQYF.

This clonotype has a count of ten or more. This rearrangement joins TRBV2 to TRBJ2-7; 11 bases are shared with TRBD2. The length of the CDR3 is 16 residues. The germline CDR1 and CDR2 sequences are SNHLY and FYNNEI. V trimming: 3 bases; J trimming: 6 bases; junction bases outside the gene matches: 10. Here the CDR3 reads CASSEWLLAGGGEQYF. DNA for the CDR3: TGTGCCAGCAGTGAGTGGTTGCTAGCGGGGGGCGGCGAGCAGTACTTC.

This clonotype was detected only a few times. V and J are TRBV29-1 and TRBJ1-5; perhaps TRBD1 as D (5 bases). The germline V gene has CDR1 SQVTM and CDR2 ANQGSEA. The CDR3 runs to 14 residues. The V end lost 7 bases, the J end lost 0 bases, and 13 bases lay between the germline ends. In nucleotides, the CDR3 is TGCAGCGCCAGGGACGGTTTTAGCAATCAGCCCCAGCATTTT. Translating gives CSARDGFSNQPQHF.

This clonotype has only a few counts. The genes are TRBV7-2 and TRBJ1-6; D is unresolved. Trimming took off 5 bases at V and 10 bases at J, with 15 bases between the two ends. This CDR3 has 14 residues. From germline, CDR1 is SGHTA and CDR2 FQGNSA. The CDR3 DNA sequence: TGTGCCAGCAGCCCGGTGAGGGTGGGATCACCCCTCCACTTT. Translating gives CASSPVRVGSPLHF.

This clonotype turned up a few times. V gene TRBV5-5 combines with J gene TRBJ2-7; D is unclear. CDR3 size: 15 residues. Germline V gene data show CDR1 as SGHKS and CDR2 as YYEKEE (reference sequence). Trimming left V 4 bases short and J 4 bases short, with 18 bases between. The CDR3 reads CASSRTGSPGYEQYF. CDR3 DNA sequence: TGTGCCAGCAGCAGAACCGGCTCCCCGGGTTACGAGCAGTACTTC.

V gene TRBV6-6 combines with J gene TRBJ2-1; 9 nucleotides align to TRBD2. J was trimmed by 0 bases and V by 0 bases; bases with no gene match: 3. The CDR3 contains 17 residues. Germline V CDR1 and CDR2: MNHNY, SVGAGI (reference sequence). CDR3: CASSYSERGASYNEQFF. The CDR3 bases are TGTGCCAGCAGTTACTCAGAGCGGGGGGCCTCCTACAATGAGCAGTTCTTC.

The chain has TRBV7-7 and TRBJ2-2, with D tentatively TRBD2 (6 bases). Looked up from germline, CDR1 is SSHAT and CDR2 is FNYEAQ (reference sequence). The CDR3 covers 13 residues. CDR3 region: CASGRGRTGELFF. The CDR3 DNA reads TGTGCTAGCGGTCGGGGTCGGACCGGGGAGCTGTTTTTT.

This clonotype was counted at least ten times. This chain joins TRBV11-2 and TRBJ2-1, with no clear D. This CDR3 has 12 residues. V gave up 0 bases and J gave up 7 bases, with 4 bases separating them. The germline CDR1 and CDR2 sequences are SGHAT and FQNNGV. CDR3 amino acids: CASSLDLNEQFF. CDR3 bases: TGTGCCAGCAGCTTAGATTTAAATGAGCAGTTCTTC.

This clonotype came up once. This chain uses TRBV11-2 with TRBJ2-7, with 9 bases fitting TRBD1. V dropped 1 base and J dropped 4; count of bases not matched to a gene: 11. This CDR3 has 17 amino acids. Germline CDR1 and CDR2: SGHAT and FQNNGV. Here the CDR3 reads CASSLVPGGTGIYEQYF. The CDR3 DNA sequence: TGTGCCAGCAGCTTAGTTCCTGGGGGGACAGGGATTTACGAGCAGTACTTC.

This clonotype was counted many times. The chain couples TRBV6-1 to TRBJ2-7; D perhaps matches TRBD2 (6 bases). The germline gives CDR1 MNHNS, CDR2 SASEGT. CDR3 length equals 14 residues. Deletions cut 6 bases from V and 2 bases from J, with 14 bases between. Here the CDR3 reads CASRRRAPTYEQYF. CDR3 in DNA: TGTGCCAGCAGGAGGAGGGCCCCAACCTACGAGCAGTACTTC.

This clonotype appeared many times. This chain connects TRBV6-2 or TRBV6-3 to TRBJ1-1; D uncertain. The V and J ends lost 4 bases and 7 bases respectively, with 19 bases between them. The germline V gene encodes CDR1 MNHEY and CDR2 SVGEGT. This CDR3 is 15 amino acids long. CDR3 DNA sequence: TGTGCCAGCAGTTCCCTTGTGAAGGGAGGAAATGAAGCTTTCTTT. It codes for CASSSLVKGGNEAFF.

This clonotype was counted ten times or more. V is TRBV20-1 and J is TRBJ2-7, with 8 bases that match TRBD1. V gave up 6 bases and J gave up 2 bases; unmatched junction bases: 9. There are 14 residues in the CDR3. Germline CDR1 and CDR2: DFQATT and SNEGSKA (reference sequence). The DNA of the CDR3 is TGCAGTGCAAACGACAGGGGACCCACCTACGAGCAGTACTTC. Protein sequence: CSANDRGPTYEQYF.

This clonotype was counted many times. The V call is TRBV7-2, the J call TRBJ2-5; possible D gene TRBD1, 5 bases. Trimming cost V 5 bases and J 5 bases, with 15 bases left between them. The CDR3 sequence is 14 residues long. The germline gives CDR1 SGHTA, CDR2 FQGNSA. DNA for the CDR3: TGTGCCAGCAGCCGGGCGTGGGGCCAGGAGACCCAGTACTTC. Encoded protein: CASSRAWGQETQYF.

As to this clonotype: This sequence may be a read error, since a much larger clone differs from it by one base. DNA of the CDR3: TGTGCCATCAGTGGGTCAGGGAGTAATGAAAAACTGTTTTTT. Translated, it gives CAISGSGSNEKLFF. The chain has TRBV10-3 and TRBJ1-4, with a weak D call TRBD1 (5 bases). The CDR3 contains 14 residues. Germline CDR1 reads ENHRY; CDR2 reads SYGVKD. V shed 4 bases and J shed 4 bases, with 10 bases lying between them.

The chain joins TRBV7-6 to TRBJ2-5; D not certain. Per germline, CDR1 SGHVS and CDR2 FNYEAQ. The CDR3 extends over 14 amino acids. V lost 1 base, J lost 5 bases, and 11 bases lay in between. The CDR3 loop reads CASSLGQASETQYF. DNA of the CDR3: TGTGCCAGCAGCTTAGGGCAGGCCTCGGAGACCCAGTACTTC.

This clonotype was seen a few times. The chain employs TRBV6-2 or TRBV6-3 and TRBJ2-7, with D possibly called TRBD1 or TRBD2 (6 bases each). The end of the DNA is better explained by TRBJ2-1, so the J call may be wrong. This CDR3 is built from 12 residues. Germline-derived CDR1 and CDR2 are MNHEY and SVGEGT. The CDR3 sequence: CASSVGGDEQFF. DNA of the CDR3: TGTGCCAGCAGTGTCGGGGGCGACGAGCAGTTCTTC.

This clonotype was observed a single time. J is TRBJ2-5 and V is TRBV27, with 8 bases identical to TRBD1. The germline V gene has CDR1 MNHEY and CDR2 SMNVEV (reference sequence). The CDR3 is 18 residues long. V was clipped by 3 bases and J by 5 bases; unmatched bases: 17. CDR3 amino acids: CASSFLGTGIVTSETQYF. DNA for the CDR3: TGTGCCAGCAGTTTTCTCGGGACAGGTATCGTTACGAGCGAGACCCAGTACTTC.

This clonotype was seen ten or more times. The chain joins TRBV7-8 to TRBJ2-3; D may be TRBD1 or TRBD2 (6 bases each). With 7 bases removed from V and 0 bases from J, the gap between germline ends came to 20 bases. Germline V lookup: CDR1 SGHVS, CDR2 FQNEAQ. This CDR3 contains 17 residues. The CDR3 nucleotides read TGTGCCAGCACTCTCCCGGGGGCCGTTACTAGCACAGATACGCAGTATTTT. Protein product: CASTLPGAVTSTDTQYF. Using reference TRBV7-8 and TRBJ2-3 for the parts outside the CDR3, the full variable domain is GAGVSQSPRYKVAKRGQDVALRCDPISGHVSLFWYQQALGQGPEFLTYFQNEAQLDKSGLPSDRFFAERPEGSVSTLKIQRTQQEDSAVYLCASTLPGAVTSTDTQYFGPGTRLTVL.

This clonotype was seen at least ten times. The chain employs TRBV12-3 or TRBV12-4 and TRBJ1-5; D remains ambiguous. CDR3 length equals 16 residues. V was trimmed by 1 base and J by 0 bases, leaving 10 bases between them. This chain's CDR3 is CASSLGETNSNQPQHF. CDR3 DNA sequence: TGTGCCAGCAGTTTAGGTGAAACGAATAGCAATCAGCCCCAGCATTTT.

This clonotype occurred many times. This sequence joins TRBV9 and TRBJ2-5; 8 bases align to TRBD2. The V and J ends lost 0 bases and 5 bases, in that order; junction bases with no gene match: 6. This CDR3 has 15 amino acids. Germline loops: CDR1 SGDLS, CDR2 YYNGEE. DNA of the CDR3: TGTGCCAGCAGCGTAGACGGGGGGGAGGGCGAGACCCAGTACTTC. This sequence encodes CASSVDGGEGETQYF.

V usage is TRBV2 and J usage is TRBJ1-3; D gene ambiguous. The length of the CDR3 is 14 residues. V lost 4 bases, J lost 6 bases, and 13 bases lay in between. Germline lookup yields CDR1 SNHLY and CDR2 FYNNEI. As DNA, the CDR3 is TGTGCCAGCAGTGCTTCCGGGGTTGCAAACACCATATATTTT. The encoded protein is CASSASGVANTIYF.